The 18 T cell receptor beta chains listed next were all sequenced from one sample in a study of T cell clonality in common variable immunodeficiency. Using immunoSEQ multiplex PCR, the repertoire was profiled, and TCRdb retains in-frame clones only, with some absent. The specimen has under 30,000 clones, none found just once. No antigen has been assigned to these receptors. General study results and limits: Common variable immunodeficiency TCR beta sequences reportedly had fewer deletions and N-nucleotide insertions.

The sample consisted of peripheral blood mononuclear cells. These receptors were obtained from a human donor with common variable immunodeficiency.

Within the sample, this clone is medium-sized (0.01 to 0.1%). The CDR3 goes on 3 residues after the read ends, and that part is filled in from the germline J gene. The chain carries TRBV6-1 and TRBJ2-3, with TRBD2 identical over 8 bases. The V and J ends lost 1 base and 3 bases, in that order; junction bases with no gene match: 3. Germline V gene sequence: CDR1 MNHNS, CDR2 SASEGT. This CDR3 contains 15 residues. The CDR3 DNA, read in part, is TGTGCCAGCAGTGAAGTGGCGGGGGGAACAGATACG. Its protein is CASSEVAGGTDT. The CDR3 in its entirety is CASSEVAGGTDTQYF.

This clone was seen repeatedly, ten times or more. Sequencing ends 3 residues short of the CDR3 end; the germline J gene provides the rest. The chain links TRBV30 to TRBJ2-3, with D perhaps matching TRBD2 (5 bases). This CDR3 spans 15 amino acids. Germline lookup yields CDR1 GTSNPN and CDR2 SVGIG (reference sequence). Deletions cut 3 bases from V and 1 base from J, with 14 bases between. This CDR3 reads CAWRPLGRGTDTQYF. The sequenced part of the CDR3 DNA is TGTGCCTGGAGGCCACTAGGTCGGGGCACAGATACG.

Worth noting for this clone: The read terminates 3 residues ahead of where the CDR3 ends, so the germline J gene completes it. This chain links TRBV5-3 with TRBJ2-1; D unresolved. TRBV5-3 is reported as an ORF; its role is uncertain. This CDR3 spans 15 amino acids. Trimming pared 4 bases from V and 3 bases from J, leaving 14 bases between. Partial CDR3 DNA: TGTGCCAGAAGCCCCTTAGAAAACTTCTACAATGAG. Protein product: CARSPLENFYNE. The full CDR3 reads CARSPLENFYNEQFF.

CDR3 DNA, as far as it was read: TGTGCCAGACTTCAGGCTAGCGGGAGGTTCTCCCCCAAGGAGACC. This gives the protein CARLQASGRFSPKET. The entire CDR3 sequence reads CARLQASGRFSPKETQYF. V usage is TRBV19 and J usage is TRBJ2-5; 11 bases line up with TRBD2. The read finishes 3 residues shy of the CDR3 end, and the germline J gene is used to complete it. The CDR3 contains 18 residues. Germline-derived CDR1 and CDR2 are LNHDA and SQIVND (reference sequence). With V trimmed by 9 bases and J by 5 bases, 20 bases remained unmatched.

This clone was counted between two and nine times. The CDR3 end lies 3 residues beyond the end of the read and is filled in from the germline J gene. The chain recombines TRBV2 with TRBJ2-1; 12 nucleotides agree with TRBD2. This CDR3 comprises 14 residues. After removal of 7 bases from V and 7 bases from J, the junction contained 5 bases not matched to a gene. Per the germline V gene, CDR1 is SNHLY and CDR2 is FYNNEI. The part of the CDR3 DNA that was read is TGTGCCAGCACCGGACTAGCGGGGCGTAATGAG. The encoded protein is CASTGLAGRNE. The full CDR3 reads CASTGLAGRNEQFF.

At least ten counts were recorded for this clone. Coverage ceases 3 residues before the CDR3 finishes, and the germline J gene fills in the end. This chain joins TRBV20-1 and TRBJ2-3; TRBD1 agrees at 10 bases. In germline, CDR1 is DFQATT, CDR2 SNEGSKA (reference sequence). Trimming at V came to 5 bases and at J to 5 bases, leaving 10 bases not matched to a gene. CDR3 length: 15 amino acids. CDR3 loop: CSASPRDRGIDTQYF. The part of the CDR3 DNA that was read is TGCAGTGCTTCCCCCCGGGACAGGGGTATAGATACG.

The table lists this clone with many counts. The chain's CDR3 is CASSPGTGGHQPQHF. The part of the CDR3 DNA that was read is TGTGCCAGTAGTCCGGGGACAGGAGGGCATCAGCCC. The chain uses TRBV19 and TRBJ1-5; 8 bases line up with TRBD1. The CDR3 goes on 3 residues after the read ends, and that part is filled in from the germline J gene. CDR1 is LNHDA and CDR2 is SQIVND in the germline V gene (reference sequence). The CDR3 sequence is 15 residues long. Trimming removed 5 bases from V and 5 bases from J; junction bases left unmatched: 8.

A word on this clone: The sequence runs out 3 residues before the end of the CDR3; the remainder is reconstructed from the germline J gene. The chain recombines TRBV19 with TRBJ1-1, with a tentative D call TRBD1 (5 bases). The CDR3 has 13 amino acids. The V end was cut by 5 bases, the J end by 4 bases, with 11 bases between. The germline V gene has CDR1 LNHDA and CDR2 SQIVND (reference sequence). CDR3 loop: CASSRGSSTEAFF. Incomplete CDR3 DNA: TGTGCCAGTAGTCGGGGGAGTAGCACTGAA.

Details on this clone: Read data end 3 residues before the CDR3 end; the end is taken from the germline J gene. J is TRBJ2-1 and V is TRBV5-1, with TRBD2 matching over 8 bases. The CDR3 spans 15 residues. V lost 4 bases to trimming and J lost 4 bases; unmatched junction nucleotides: 7. Looked up from germline, CDR1 is SGHRS and CDR2 is YFSETQ. CDR3 residues: CASSKSGGIYNEQFF. The covered CDR3 bases are TGCGCCAGCAGCAAGAGCGGGGGAATTTACAATGAG. The complete variable domain, with remaining parts taken from reference TRBV5-1 and TRBJ2-1, reads KAGVTQTPRYLIKTRGQQVTLSCSPISGHRSVSWYQQTPGQGLQFLFEYFSETQRNKGNFPGRFSGRQFSNSRSEMNVSTLELGDSALYLCASSKSGGIYNEQFFGPGTRLTVL.

This clone has a handful of counts. The read ends 3 residues early relative to the CDR3; the germline J gene fills the gap. V and J are TRBV5-1 and TRBJ2-3; 13 nucleotides match TRBD2. This CDR3 is 17 amino acids long. Germline trimming cut 4 bases from V and 8 bases from J; bases unmatched to any gene: 13. The germline gives CDR1 SGHRS, CDR2 YFSETQ. The part of the CDR3 DNA that was read is TGCGCCAGCAGCGATCGGACTAGCGGGGGCCAAGGGGGTACG. Translated: CASSDRTSGGQGGT. Given in full, the CDR3 is CASSDRTSGGQGGTQYF.

Many counts were recorded for this clone. From the germline J gene comes the end of the CDR3, since the read stops 3 residues before it. This rearrangement joins TRBV7-9 to TRBJ2-1, with TRBD2 identical over 10 bases. The J segment lost 5 bases and the V segment lost 6 bases, leaving 4 bases of the junction unmatched. Germline CDR1 is SEHNR and CDR2 is FQNEAQ (reference sequence). There are 14 residues in the CDR3. The DNA read from the CDR3 is TGTGCCAGCAGTAGGCTAGCGGGGGACAATGAG. Its translation is CASSRLAGDNE. The CDR3 as a whole reads CASSRLAGDNEQFF.

CDR3 DNA, as far as it was read: TGCGCCAGCAGCCAGGCACACACGGGGGACCCCTACGAG. Its translation: CASSQAHTGDPYE. The full-length CDR3 reads as CASSQAHTGDPYEQYF. The chain carries TRBV5-1 and TRBJ2-7; D perhaps matches TRBD2 (6 bases). The CDR3 end lies 3 residues beyond the end of the read and is filled in from the germline J gene. The CDR3 covers 16 residues. The V end was cut by 4 bases, the J end by 2 bases, with 19 bases between. The V gene's germline CDR1 is SGHRS and CDR2 YFSETQ. The whole variable domain, remainder taken from reference TRBV5-1 and TRBJ2-7, is KAGVTQTPRYLIKTRGQQVTLSCSPISGHRSVSWYQQTPGQGLQFLFEYFSETQRNKGNFPGRFSGRQFSNSRSEMNVSTLELGDSALYLCASSQAHTGDPYEQYFGPGTRLTVT.

This clone was detected ten times or more. From the germline J gene comes the end of the CDR3, since the read stops 3 residues before it. The chain is built from TRBV5-6 and TRBJ2-1, with 12 positions matching TRBD2. CDR3 length equals 14 residues. Trimming cost V 3 bases and J 6 bases; bases outside gene matches: 1. Germline V lookup: CDR1 SGHDT, CDR2 YYEEEE. Partial CDR3 DNA: TGTGCCAGCAGCTGGGGACTAGCGGGCAATGAG. Protein sequence: CASSWGLAGNE. The whole CDR3 region reads CASSWGLAGNEQFF.

In this sample, this clone turned up a few times. Sequencing ends 3 residues short of the CDR3 end; the germline J gene provides the rest. The chain couples TRBV11-3 to TRBJ2-1, with D perhaps assigned TRBD1 or TRBD2 (5 bases each). Germline V gene sequence: CDR1 SGHNT, CDR2 YENEEA. CDR3 size: 15 residues. Trimming cost V 1 base and J 0 bases, with 7 bases left between them. The DNA read from the CDR3 is TGTGCCAGCAGCTTAGGAGGGGCCTCCTACAATGAG. Translating gives CASSLGGASYNE. The whole CDR3 protein is CASSLGGASYNEQFF.

Remarks on this clone: Read coverage stops 3 residues before the CDR3 terminus; the germline J gene supplies the remainder. The V and J genes are TRBV11-2 and TRBJ1-5; D might be TRBD1 (5 bases). V shed 5 bases and J shed 3 bases, with 11 bases lying between them. The CDR3 is made up of 14 amino acids. Per the germline V gene, CDR1 is SGHAT and CDR2 is FQNNGV. The CDR3 spells CASSPPGPNQPQHF. CDR3 DNA (partial): TGTGCCAGCAGCCCACCAGGGCCCAATCAGCCC.

This clone occurred a few times. The sequenced fragment ends 3 residues before the CDR3 boundary, so the rest is inferred from the germline J gene. The chain couples TRBV19 to TRBJ2-3, with D possibly being TRBD1 (5 bases). Germline loops: CDR1 LNHDA, CDR2 SQIVND (reference sequence). The CDR3 consists of 14 residues. The ends were cut back, 5 bases at V and 2 bases at J, with 11 bases in the middle. The sequenced part of the CDR3 DNA is TGTGCCAGTAGTTTGGGGCCAATCACAGATACG. It yields the protein CASSLGPITDT. The CDR3, in full, reads CASSLGPITDTQYF.

This clone was observed a few times. The sequenced fragment ends 3 residues before the CDR3 boundary, so the rest is inferred from the germline J gene. V gene TRBV5-1 combines with J gene TRBJ2-7, with TRBD1 matching 8 bases. CDR1 and CDR2 (germline): SGHRS, YFSETQ. The CDR3 extends over 15 amino acids. The V and J ends lost 1 base and 5 bases, in that order; junction bases with no gene match: 8. The CDR3 bases that were read are TGCGCCAGCAGCTTGTCAGGGGACAGGTCCCACGAG. Residues: CASSLSGDRSHE. The entire CDR3 protein is CASSLSGDRSHEQYF.

At least ten counts were recorded for this clone. Incomplete CDR3 DNA: TGTGCCAGCAGTGATACAGGGTTAGGCGAG. It yields the protein CASSDTGLGE. The entire CDR3 reads CASSDTGLGEQYF. The gene calls are TRBV6-1 and TRBJ2-7; perhaps TRBD1 as D (6 bases). The missing CDR3 end, 3 residues past where the read stops, is filled in from the germline J gene. This CDR3 has 13 residues. CDR1 is MNHNS and CDR2 is SASEGT in the germline V gene. Trimming cost V 3 bases and J 6 bases, with 12 bases left between them.